The 9 T cell receptor beta chains below come from one sample, sequenced in a study of early T cells in non-severe SARS-CoV-2 infection. TCRdb independently ran MiXCR on the 5' RACE reads; one entry per CDR3 protein. The table lists over 95,000 distinct CDR3 sequences, roughly 15% of them singletons. Sequenced material: whole blood. The receptors shown here come from an adult who was a healthcare worker with PCR-confirmed SARS-CoV-2 infection or an uninfected control (not recorded which).

The V gene is TRBV29-1, the J gene TRBJ2-1, with unresolved D. The germline gives CDR1 SQVTM, CDR2 ANQGSEA. The V and J ends lost 7 bases and 4 bases respectively, with 11 bases between them. The CDR3 runs 12 residues. This chain's CDR3 is CSAAPGYNEQFF. The CDR3 bases are TGCAGCGCCGCCCCTGGGTACAATGAGCAGTTCTTC.

In its sample, this clonotype was seen a few times. V usage is TRBV28 and J usage is TRBJ2-3, with TRBD2 as a possible D gene (6 bases). Per the germline V gene, CDR1 is MDHEN and CDR2 is SYDVKM. The CDR3 length is 12 residues. V lost 8 bases and J lost 7, with 13 bases in between. In DNA form, the CDR3 reads TGTGCCAGCTGCCCTAGCGCTCATACGCAGTATTTT. Amino acid sequence: CASCPSAHTQYF.

This chain links TRBV11-2 with TRBJ2-5; TRBD2 aligns across 7 bases. The CDR3 length is 16 residues. After removal of 0 bases from V and 4 bases from J, the junction contained 8 bases not matched to a gene. Per the germline V gene, CDR1 is SGHAT and CDR2 is FQNNGV. CDR3 sequence (DNA): TGTGCCAGCAGCTTAGATCACGGGAGGCGGCTAGAGACCCAGTACTTC. This sequence encodes CASSLDHGRRLETQYF. The full variable domain, completed using reference TRBV11-2 and TRBJ2-5, is EAGVAQSPRYKIIEKRQSVAFWCNPISGHATLYWYQQILGQGPKLLIQFQNNGVVDDSQLPKDRFSAERLKGVDSTLKIQPAKLEDSAVYLCASSLDHGRRLETQYFGPGTRLLVL.

This clonotype was detected ten times or more. The rearrangement uses TRBV6-2 or TRBV6-3 and TRBJ2-3, with 12 positions matching TRBD2. Per germline, CDR1 MNHEY and CDR2 SVGEGT. There are 14 residues in the CDR3. With 10 bases clipped from V and 4 bases from J, the junction kept 6 bases outside the gene matches. The CDR3 is CATRGLAGPDTQYF. CDR3 bases: TGTGCCACCCGAGGACTAGCGGGACCAGATACGCAGTATTTT.

The rearrangement joins TRBV7-9 to TRBJ2-3; D gene ambiguous. V lost 3 bases, J lost 3 bases, and 7 bases lay in between. Germline values: CDR1 SEHNR, CDR2 FQNEAQ (reference sequence). CDR3 length: 13 residues. The CDR3 is CASSLPFTDTQYF. DNA of the CDR3: TGTGCCAGCAGCTTGCCCTTTACAGATACGCAGTATTTT.

The rearrangement links TRBV20-1 to TRBJ2-1; TRBD2 aligns across 10 bases. V lost 0 bases, J lost 10 bases, and 9 bases stayed unmatched. This CDR3 has 15 amino acids. Germline V lookup: CDR1 DFQATT, CDR2 SNEGSKA (reference sequence). CDR3 sequence reads: CSARDTASGGDEQFF. The CDR3 DNA follows: TGCAGTGCTAGAGATACGGCTAGCGGGGGAGACGAGCAGTTCTTC.

This chain uses TRBV18 with TRBJ1-1; tentatively, D is TRBD1 (6 bases). The CDR3 has 13 residues. The V and J ends lost 8 bases and 4 bases respectively, with 14 bases between them. The V gene's germline CDR1 is KGHSH and CDR2 LQKENI. CDR3 residues: CASKPRGRTEAFF. Written as DNA, the CDR3 is TGTGCCAGCAAACCCAGGGGACGCACTGAAGCTTTCTTT.

This clonotype was counted ten times or more. V is TRBV5-5 and J is TRBJ1-5, with D perhaps TRBD1 (5 bases). This CDR3 is built from 14 residues. CDR1 SGHKS and CDR2 YYEKEE come from the germline V gene (reference sequence). V was clipped by 2 bases and J by 2 bases, with 8 bases between them. The CDR3 DNA is TGTGCCAGCAGCTTCAGGGATGGCAATCAGCCCCAGCATTTT. It codes for CASSFRDGNQPQHF. The whole variable domain, remainder taken from reference TRBV5-5 and TRBJ1-5, is DAGVTQSPTHLIKTRGQQVTLRCSPISGHKSVSWYQQVLGQGPQFIFQYYEKEERGRGNFPDRFSARQFPNYSSELNVNALLLGDSALYLCASSFRDGNQPQHFGDGTRLSIL.

The chain uses TRBV11-2 and TRBJ2-7; 9 nucleotides line up with TRBD1. V lost 5 bases, J lost 4 bases, and 15 bases stayed unmatched. Germline V gene lookup returns CDR1 SGHAT and CDR2 FQNNGV. CDR3 size: 17 residues. CDR3 region: CASSPRQGESLVYEQYF. Here the CDR3 DNA reads TGTGCCAGCAGCCCGCGACAGGGGGAATCCTTAGTATACGAGCAGTACTTC.